This is a list of T cell receptor beta chains from one sample in a study of response to subunit inactivated influenza vaccine. TCRdb passed the RT-PCR reads through MiXCR, listing each CDR3 protein once. This table holds more than 700,000 distinct CDR3 sequences, 21% found once. The material was PBMCs from blood, obtained about 5 days after vaccination. These receptors all come from a middle-aged man who received an inactivated influenza vaccine. Both conserved end residues are part of each CDR3. A D gene is named only where the DNA matches it firmly. For some rows the clone size is stated as once, few or many, or as a class when expanded; others skip it.

CDR3 DNA	CDR3 protein	clone size	V gene	D gene	J gene
TGCAGCGTTGAAAGGGACAGGGGCGAGCAGTACTTC	CSVERDRGEQYF	-	TRBV29-1	TRBD1	TRBJ2-7
TGTGCCAGCTCACGCCCGTGGTTAGGGGCTCAGAACATTCAGTACTTC	CASSRPWLGAQNIQYF	few	TRBV18	-	TRBJ2-4
TGCGCCAGCAGCTTGAGCACCCCGAGGGGAGATACGCAGTATTTT	CASSLSTPRGDTQYF	-	TRBV5-1	-	TRBJ2-3
TGTGCCAGCAGCTTACTACGAGAAGGGGCCAACGTCCTGACTTTC	CASSLLREGANVLTF	-	TRBV7-9	-	TRBJ2-6
TGTGCCAGCAGATCTACTAGCGGGGTTTACAATGAGCAGTTCTTC	CASRSTSGVYNEQFF	-	TRBV6-5	TRBD2	TRBJ2-1
TGTGCCAGTAGTCCCGTGACAGGGACTGAGCAGTTCTTC	CASSPVTGTEQFF	-	TRBV19	TRBD1	TRBJ2-1
TGCGCCAGCAGCCAAACTGACAGGACCCATCAGCCCCAGCATTTT	CASSQTDRTHQPQHF	-	TRBV4-1	-	TRBJ1-5
TGCAGTGCCCCAAGTCAGGTGAACACTGAAGCTTTCTTT	CSAPSQVNTEAFF	-	TRBV20-1	-	TRBJ1-1
TGTGCCAGCAGCCAAGCACCGGGCTCTGGGGCCAACGTCCTGACTTTC	CASSQAPGSGANVLTF	-	TRBV3-1	-	TRBJ2-6
TGTGCCAGCAGCCCCAACGCAGGGGCCTCCTCCTACGAGCAGTACTTC	CASSPNAGASSYEQYF	-	TRBV7-2	-	TRBJ2-7
TGCAGCGTTCTAATCGGAGGGGACTATGGCTACACCTTC	CSVLIGGDYGYTF	-	TRBV29-1	-	TRBJ1-2
TGCGCCAGCAGCCAGCGGGCCTTGAACACCGGGGAGCTGTTTTTT	CASSQRALNTGELFF	-	TRBV4-1	-	TRBJ2-2
TGTGCCAGCAGCTTGGCTACTAGCGGGGGGGCTCATGAGCAGTTCTTC	CASSLATSGGAHEQFF	many	TRBV7-2	TRBD2	TRBJ2-1
TGCAGCGTTGAGCCCGCGCCTAATGAAAAACTGTTTTTT	CSVEPAPNEKLFF	few	TRBV29-1	-	TRBJ1-4
TGTGCCAGCAATCCCCGGGGGGCAACAGATACGCAGTATTTT	CASNPRGATDTQYF	-	TRBV12-3/TRBV12-4	-	TRBJ2-3
TGTGCCAGCTCACCGGGGGACTCCTACGAGCAGTACTTC	CASSPGDSYEQYF	few	TRBV18	-	TRBJ2-7
TGCGCCAGCAGCTTGGGACGAATTTTGAGGACGGAGACCCAGTACTTC	CASSLGRILRTETQYF	-	TRBV5-1	-	TRBJ2-5
TGTGCCAGCAGCCAAGATCGGCGGTCCTATAATTCACCCCTCCACTTT	CASSQDRRSYNSPLHF	-	TRBV4-2	-	TRBJ1-6
TGTGCCAGCAGCTTTTTAGCGGGGAGCTCCTACGAGCAGTACTTC	CASSFLAGSSYEQYF	many	TRBV11-2	TRBD2	TRBJ2-7
TGTGCCAGCAGTTCGACCTTAGGGCTATACGAGCAGTACTTC	CASSSTLGLYEQYF	-	TRBV28	-	TRBJ2-7
TGTGCCAGCAGTTTAGTCGGACAGGGGAACGGCGAGCAGTACTTC	CASSLVGQGNGEQYF	few	TRBV12-3/TRBV12-4	TRBD1	TRBJ2-7
TGCAGCGTTTCTAGCGCGGGAGGGCCGAATGAGCAGTTCTTC	CSVSSAGGPNEQFF	few	TRBV29-1	TRBD2	TRBJ2-1
TGTGCCAGCAGCGTAGGGACTAGGCCGTACAATGAGCAGTTCTTC	CASSVGTRPYNEQFF	-	TRBV9	TRBD2	TRBJ2-1
TGTGCCAGCAGCTTGTATGTCTCCGGGAATGTGCAGTTCTTC	CASSLYVSGNVQFF	-	TRBV5-5	-	TRBJ2-1
TGTGCCAGCAGTGAGGGCCGCGAGCAGTACTTC	CASSEGREQYF	-	TRBV25-1	-	TRBJ2-7
TGTGCCAGCAGCATCCCCCCGGGGACAGCAAACACTGAAGCTTTCTTT	CASSIPPGTANTEAFF	-	TRBV28	TRBD1	TRBJ1-1
TGCAGTGCTATGCCGACAGGGAACTATGGCTACACCTTC	CSAMPTGNYGYTF	-	TRBV20-1	TRBD1	TRBJ1-2
TGCAGTGCCCCAAGCGGGATGAAGAGTAATGAGCAGTTCTTC	CSAPSGMKSNEQFF	few	TRBV20-1	TRBD2	TRBJ2-1
TGCAGTGCGCCGGACAGGAAGGAGGCCAAAAACATTCAGTACTTC	CSAPDRKEAKNIQYF	few	TRBV20-1	TRBD1	TRBJ2-4
TGTGCCAGCAGCTCAGGACAGGGGCGAGAGACCCAGTACTTC	CASSSGQGRETQYF	many	TRBV7-9	TRBD1	TRBJ2-5